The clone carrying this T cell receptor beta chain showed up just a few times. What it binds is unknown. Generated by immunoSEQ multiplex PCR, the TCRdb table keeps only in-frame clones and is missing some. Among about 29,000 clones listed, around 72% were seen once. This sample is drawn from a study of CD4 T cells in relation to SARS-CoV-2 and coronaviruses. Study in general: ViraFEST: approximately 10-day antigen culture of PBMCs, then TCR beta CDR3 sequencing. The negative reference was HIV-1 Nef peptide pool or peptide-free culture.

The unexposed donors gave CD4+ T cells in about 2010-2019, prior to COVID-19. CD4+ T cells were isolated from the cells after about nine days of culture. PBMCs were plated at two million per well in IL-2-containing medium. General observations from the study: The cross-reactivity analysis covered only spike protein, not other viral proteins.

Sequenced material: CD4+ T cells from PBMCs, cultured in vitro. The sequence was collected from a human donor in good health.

CDR3 sequence reads: CASSRRGGHEQYF. As DNA, the CDR3 is TGTGCCAGCAGCCGCAGGGGAGGCCACGAGCAGTACTTC. The chain has TRBV7-2 and TRBJ2-7, with D possibly called TRBD1 or TRBD2 (6 bases each). The CDR3 has 13 residues. Trimming took 5 bases from V and 5 from J, leaving 13 bases between them. Germline V gene lookup returns CDR1 SGHTA and CDR2 FQGNSA.